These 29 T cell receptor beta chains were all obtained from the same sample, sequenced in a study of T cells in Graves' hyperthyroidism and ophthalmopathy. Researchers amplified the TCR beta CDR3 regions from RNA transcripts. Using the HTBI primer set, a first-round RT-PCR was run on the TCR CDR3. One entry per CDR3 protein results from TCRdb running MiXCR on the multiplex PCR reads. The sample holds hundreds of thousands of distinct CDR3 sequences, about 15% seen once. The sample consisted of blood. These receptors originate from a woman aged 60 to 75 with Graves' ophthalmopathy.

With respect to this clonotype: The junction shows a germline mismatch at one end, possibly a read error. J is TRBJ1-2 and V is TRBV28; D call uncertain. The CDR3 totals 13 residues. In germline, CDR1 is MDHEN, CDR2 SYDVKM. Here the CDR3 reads CASSFGQNYGCTF. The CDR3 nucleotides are TGTGCCAGCAGTTTCGGGCAGAACTATGGCTGCACCTTC.

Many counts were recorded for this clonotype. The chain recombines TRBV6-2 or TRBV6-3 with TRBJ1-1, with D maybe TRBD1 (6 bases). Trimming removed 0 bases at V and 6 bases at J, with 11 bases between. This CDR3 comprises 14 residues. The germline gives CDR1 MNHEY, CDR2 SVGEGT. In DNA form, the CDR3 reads TGTGCCAGCAGTTACTCCGGACAGTACGCTGAAGCTTTCTTT. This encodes CASSYSGQYAEAFF.

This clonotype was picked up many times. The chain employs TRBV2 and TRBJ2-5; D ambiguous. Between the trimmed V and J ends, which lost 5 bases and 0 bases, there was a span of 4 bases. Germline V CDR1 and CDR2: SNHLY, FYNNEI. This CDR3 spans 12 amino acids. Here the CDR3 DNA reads TGTGCCAGCAGTAACAACCAAGAGACCCAGTACTTC. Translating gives CASSNNQETQYF.

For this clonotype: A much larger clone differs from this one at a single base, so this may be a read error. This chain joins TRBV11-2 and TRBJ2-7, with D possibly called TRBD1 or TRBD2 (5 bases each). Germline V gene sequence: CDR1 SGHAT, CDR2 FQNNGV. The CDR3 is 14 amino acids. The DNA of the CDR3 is TGTTCCAGCAGCTTGGGACCCGTTGGCTGCGAGCAGTACTTC. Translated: CSSSLGPVGCEQYF.

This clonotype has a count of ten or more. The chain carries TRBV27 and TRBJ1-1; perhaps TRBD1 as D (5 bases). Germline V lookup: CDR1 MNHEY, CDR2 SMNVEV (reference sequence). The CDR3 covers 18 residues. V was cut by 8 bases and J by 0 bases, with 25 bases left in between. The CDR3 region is CASGPTGGSLIMNTEAFF. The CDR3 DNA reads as TGTGCCAGCGGCCCCACCGGGGGGAGCCTTATAATGAACACTGAAGCTTTCTTT.

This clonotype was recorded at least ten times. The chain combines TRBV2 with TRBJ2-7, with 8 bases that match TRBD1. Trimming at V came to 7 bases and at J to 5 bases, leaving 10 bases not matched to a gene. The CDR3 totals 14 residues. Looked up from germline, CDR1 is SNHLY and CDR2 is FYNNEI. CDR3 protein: CASNAGQGSHEQYF. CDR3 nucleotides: TGTGCCAGCAACGCTGGACAGGGTTCCCACGAGCAGTACTTC.

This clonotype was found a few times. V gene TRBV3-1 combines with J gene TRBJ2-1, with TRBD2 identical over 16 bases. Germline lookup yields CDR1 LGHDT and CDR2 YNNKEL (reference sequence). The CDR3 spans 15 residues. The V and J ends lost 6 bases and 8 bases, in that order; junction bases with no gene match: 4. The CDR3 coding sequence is TGTGCCAGCAGACCGGGACTAGCGGGAGGGCATGAGCAGTTCTTC. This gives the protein CASRPGLAGGHEQFF.

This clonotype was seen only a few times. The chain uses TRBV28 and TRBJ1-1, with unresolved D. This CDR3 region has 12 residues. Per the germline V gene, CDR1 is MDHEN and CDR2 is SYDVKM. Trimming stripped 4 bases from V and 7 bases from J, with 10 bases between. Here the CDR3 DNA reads TGTGCCAGCAGTTCCGTGGTTTTTGAAGCTTTCTTT. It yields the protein CASSSVVFEAFF.

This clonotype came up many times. The CDR3 DNA is TGTGCCAGCAGCTTACGTGGCACAAACAATGAGCAGTTCTTC. This sequence encodes CASSLRGTNNEQFF. The chain uses TRBV7-2 and TRBJ2-1, with D hard to call. CDR1 SGHTA and CDR2 FQGNSA come from the germline V gene. Trimming left V 2 bases short and J 5 bases short, with 10 bases between. CDR3 length: 14 amino acids.

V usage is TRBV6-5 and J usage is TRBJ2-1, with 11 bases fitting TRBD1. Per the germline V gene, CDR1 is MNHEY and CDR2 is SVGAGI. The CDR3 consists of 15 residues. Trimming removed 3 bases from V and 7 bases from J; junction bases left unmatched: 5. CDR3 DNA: TGTGCCAGCAGTTATTGGACAGGGGGCTTGAATGAGCAGTTCTTC. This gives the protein CASSYWTGGLNEQFF.

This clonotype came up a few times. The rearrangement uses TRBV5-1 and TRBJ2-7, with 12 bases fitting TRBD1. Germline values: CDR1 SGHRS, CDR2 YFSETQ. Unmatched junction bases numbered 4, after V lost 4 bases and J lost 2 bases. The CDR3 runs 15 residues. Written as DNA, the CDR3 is TGCGCCAGCAGCGTGGGACAGGGGGCTGCCTACGAGCAGTACTTC. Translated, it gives CASSVGQGAAYEQYF.

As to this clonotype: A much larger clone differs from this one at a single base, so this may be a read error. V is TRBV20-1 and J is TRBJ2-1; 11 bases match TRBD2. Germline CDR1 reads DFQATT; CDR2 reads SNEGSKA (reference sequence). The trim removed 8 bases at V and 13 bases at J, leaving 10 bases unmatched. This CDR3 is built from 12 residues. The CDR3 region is CSKGTSGGSQFF. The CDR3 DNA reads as TGCAGTAAAGGGACTAGCGGTGGGAGTCAGTTCTTC.

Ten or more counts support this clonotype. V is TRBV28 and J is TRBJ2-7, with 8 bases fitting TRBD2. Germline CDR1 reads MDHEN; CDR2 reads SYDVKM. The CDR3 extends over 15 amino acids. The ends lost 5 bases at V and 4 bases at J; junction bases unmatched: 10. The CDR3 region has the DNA TGTGCCAGCAGTCCCCGGGAGCGGGAGCTTTACGAGCAGTACTTC. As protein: CASSPRERELYEQYF.

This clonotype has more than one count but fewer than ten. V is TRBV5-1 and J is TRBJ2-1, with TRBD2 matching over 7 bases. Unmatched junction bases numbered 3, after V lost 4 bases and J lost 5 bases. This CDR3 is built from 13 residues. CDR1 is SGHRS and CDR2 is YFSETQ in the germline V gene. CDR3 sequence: CASSLSGHNEQFF. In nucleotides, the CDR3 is TGCGCCAGCAGCCTTAGCGGGCACAATGAGCAGTTCTTC.

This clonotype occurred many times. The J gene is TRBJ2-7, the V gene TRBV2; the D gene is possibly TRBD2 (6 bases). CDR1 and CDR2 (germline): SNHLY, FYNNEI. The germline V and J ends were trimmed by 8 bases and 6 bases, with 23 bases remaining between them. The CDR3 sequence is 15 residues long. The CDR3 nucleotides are TGTGCCAGCCTTAACCAAGGGAGGCCGGGCGGCGAGCAGTACTTC. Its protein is CASLNQGRPGGEQYF.

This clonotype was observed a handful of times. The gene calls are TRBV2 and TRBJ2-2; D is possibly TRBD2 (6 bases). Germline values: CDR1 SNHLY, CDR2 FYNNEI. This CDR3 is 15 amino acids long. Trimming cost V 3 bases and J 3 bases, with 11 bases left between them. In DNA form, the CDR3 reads TGTGCCAGCAGTGAGAATAGCGGTTACACCGGGGAGCTGTTTTTT. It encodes CASSENSGYTGELFF.

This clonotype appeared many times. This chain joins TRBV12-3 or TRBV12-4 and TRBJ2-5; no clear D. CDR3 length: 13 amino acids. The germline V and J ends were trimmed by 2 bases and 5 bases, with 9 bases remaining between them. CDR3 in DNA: TGTGCCAGCAGTTTACGTTCCGGGGAGACCCAGTACTTC. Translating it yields CASSLRSGETQYF.

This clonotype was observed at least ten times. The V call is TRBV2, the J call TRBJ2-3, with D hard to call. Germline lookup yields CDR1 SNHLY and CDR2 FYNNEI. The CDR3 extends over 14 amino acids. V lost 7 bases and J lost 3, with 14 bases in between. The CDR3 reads CASMRSGLTDTQYF. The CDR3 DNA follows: TGTGCCAGCATGAGGTCCGGGCTGACAGATACGCAGTATTTT.

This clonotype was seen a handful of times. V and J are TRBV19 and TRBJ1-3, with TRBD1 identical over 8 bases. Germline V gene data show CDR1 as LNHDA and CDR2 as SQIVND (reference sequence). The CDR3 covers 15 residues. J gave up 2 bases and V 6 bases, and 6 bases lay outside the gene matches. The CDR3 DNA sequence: TGTGCCAGTAGAGGCGAGACAGGGGCTGGAAACACCATATATTTT. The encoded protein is CASRGETGAGNTIYF.

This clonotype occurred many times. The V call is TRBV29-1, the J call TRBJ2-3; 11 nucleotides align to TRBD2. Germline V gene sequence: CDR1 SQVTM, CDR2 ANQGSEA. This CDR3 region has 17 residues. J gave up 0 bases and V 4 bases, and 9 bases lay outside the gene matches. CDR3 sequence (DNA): TGCAGCGTTGCAGGGACTAGCGGAGGGTCTAGCACAGATACGCAGTATTTT. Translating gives CSVAGTSGGSSTDTQYF.

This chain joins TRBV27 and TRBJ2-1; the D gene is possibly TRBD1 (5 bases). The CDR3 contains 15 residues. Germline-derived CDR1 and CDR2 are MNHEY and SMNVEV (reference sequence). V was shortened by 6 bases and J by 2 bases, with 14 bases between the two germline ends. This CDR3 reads CASSRRENTYNEQFF. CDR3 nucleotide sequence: TGTGCCAGCAGCCGCAGGGAAAACACCTACAATGAGCAGTTCTTC.

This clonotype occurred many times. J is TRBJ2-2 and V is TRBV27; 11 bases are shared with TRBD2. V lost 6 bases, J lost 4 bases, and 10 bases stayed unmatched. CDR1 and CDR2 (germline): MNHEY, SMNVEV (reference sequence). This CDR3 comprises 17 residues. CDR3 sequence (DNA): TGTGCCAGCAGCTGGGGGACTAGCGGCCAGGGCACCGGGGAGCTGTTTTTT. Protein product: CASSWGTSGQGTGELFF.

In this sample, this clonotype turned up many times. The CDR3 protein is CASSSTARGGETQYF. For the CDR3, the DNA is TGTGCCAGCTCATCTACGGCGCGCGGCGGTGAGACCCAGTACTTC. V and J are TRBV18 and TRBJ2-5; D gene uncertain. Germline V lookup: CDR1 KGHSH, CDR2 LQKENI. Trimming took off 5 bases at V and 5 bases at J, with 18 bases between the two ends. This CDR3 is 15 amino acids long.

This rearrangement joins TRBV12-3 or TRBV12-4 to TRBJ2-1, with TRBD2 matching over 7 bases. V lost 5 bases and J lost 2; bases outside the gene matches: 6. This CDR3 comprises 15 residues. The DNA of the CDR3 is TGTGCCAGCAGTCCCGGGACTAACGCCTACAATGAGCAGTTCTTC. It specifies CASSPGTNAYNEQFF.

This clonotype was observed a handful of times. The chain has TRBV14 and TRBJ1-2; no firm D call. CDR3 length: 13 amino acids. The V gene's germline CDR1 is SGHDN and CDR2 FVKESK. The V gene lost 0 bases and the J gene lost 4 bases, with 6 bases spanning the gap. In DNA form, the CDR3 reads TGTGCCAGCAGCCAAGATATAACCTATGGCTACACCTTC. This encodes CASSQDITYGYTF.

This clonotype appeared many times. The DNA for the CDR3 is TGTGCCAGCAGCTTAGAGGGTGCAGGGAACTATGGCTACACCTTC. Translation: CASSLEGAGNYGYTF. The gene calls are TRBV7-9 and TRBJ1-2; possibly TRBD1 for D (5 bases). V lost 1 base to trimming and J lost 2 bases, with 11 bases between them. The germline gives CDR1 SEHNR, CDR2 FQNEAQ (reference sequence). The CDR3 loop spans 15 amino acids.

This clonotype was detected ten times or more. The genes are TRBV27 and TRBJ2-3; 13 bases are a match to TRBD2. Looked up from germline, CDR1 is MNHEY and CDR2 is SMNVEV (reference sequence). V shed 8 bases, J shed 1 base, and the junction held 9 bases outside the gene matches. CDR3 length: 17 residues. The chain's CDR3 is CASGAGTSGVRTDTQYF. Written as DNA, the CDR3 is TGTGCCAGCGGGGCCGGGACTAGCGGGGTCCGCACAGATACGCAGTATTTT.

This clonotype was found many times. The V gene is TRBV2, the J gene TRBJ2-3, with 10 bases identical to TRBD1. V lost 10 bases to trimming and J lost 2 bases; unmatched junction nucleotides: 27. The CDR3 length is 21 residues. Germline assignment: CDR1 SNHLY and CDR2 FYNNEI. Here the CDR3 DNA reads TGTGCCATCAAAAACCCCTTAGGACAGGGGGGCCCGACCCACACCACAGATACGCAGTATTTT. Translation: CAIKNPLGQGGPTHTTDTQYF.

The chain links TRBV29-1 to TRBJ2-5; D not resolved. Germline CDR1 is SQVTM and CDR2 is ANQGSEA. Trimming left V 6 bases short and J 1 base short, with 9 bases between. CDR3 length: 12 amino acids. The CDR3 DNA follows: TGCAGCGTCCTGAGTCCCCAAGAGACCCAGTACTTC. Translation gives CSVLSPQETQYF.